This T cell receptor beta chain was identified in a study of identical twins. Losses at the gene ends were 10 bases for V and 2 bases for J; bases not matched to a gene: 22. The CDR3 spans 19 residues. Per germline, CDR1 LGHDT and CDR2 YNNKEL (reference sequence). In TCRdb, the 5' RACE reads were re-called with MiXCR into one record per CDR3 protein. This table holds 690,000 or so distinct CDR3 sequences, 8.6% found once. This sample was shared with a second study, whose subject was yellow fever vaccine responses in identical twins.

The chain uses TRBV3-1 and TRBJ2-7; 11 bases fit TRBD2. The sequencing input was PBMCs. The TCR originated in a young woman in good health. This CDR3 is CAISSFRGGLGLAAYEQYF. Here the CDR3 DNA reads TGTGCCATCAGTTCTTTCAGGGGAGGTTTGGGACTAGCGGCCTACGAGCAGTACTTC.